The sequence of this T cell receptor beta chain was determined in a study of naive and memory T cell subsets. This clonotype occurred many times. Its target is not known. The beta constant-region primer was an equimolar mix of two oligonucleotides covering TRBC1 and TRBC2. Nested alpha and beta constant-region primers with the SP2 primer drove four PCR rounds on ligated cDNA. TCRdb analysed the UMI-ligation and nested PCR reads with MiXCR anew, one entry per CDR3 protein. The data show around 93,000 distinct CDR3 sequences, around 11% seen once. Per the germline V gene, CDR1 is LNHNV and CDR2 is YYDKDF (reference sequence). V was pared by 0 bases and J by 4 bases, with 6 bases between. The CDR3 is 14 residues long. CD4+ T cell IFNgamma after overnight CMV lysate exposure gave donor CMV status. Overall study findings and caveats: Especially in CD8 cells, naive repertoires contained a few larger clonotypes, possibly CD45RA-re-expressing memory cells. RNA-based TCR counts may shift with T cell activation and differentiation. Over 95% of naive TCR sequences appeared only once, unlike memory subsets.

This receptor was identified in a human donor in good health. This chain joins TRBV15 and TRBJ2-2, with unresolved D. Sequences were obtained from naive CD4+ T cells from blood. CDR3 protein: CATSRDSSTGELFF. As DNA, the CDR3 is TGTGCCACCAGCAGAGATTCAAGCACCGGGGAGCTGTTTTTT.